These T cell receptor beta chains were read from a single sample in a study of blood T cell repertoires in COVID-19. Clones were sequenced by immunoSEQ multiplex PCR, and TCRdb holds only the in-frame ones, with some missing. The data show about 28,000 clones, with 60% to 80% seen just once and around 20% held by the top ten. What was sequenced was peripheral blood. The receptors shown here come from a boy younger than 10 with active or convalescent COVID-19. CDR3s include the opening cysteine and the closing phenylalanine or tryptophan. D genes are given only for firm matches. Rows give clone size only sometimes, using once, few, many, or a class for an expanded clone.

len	abundance	d_gene	v_gene	j_gene	CDR3aa	CDR3nt
16	few	TRBD2	TRBV3-1/TRBV3-2	TRBJ2-2	CASSQGLAGYGGELFF	TGTGCCAGCAGCCAAGGACTAGCGGGATATGGCGGGGAGCTGTTTTTT
16	.	TRBD1	TRBV7-6	TRBJ2-5	CASSLAGTGVAKTQYF	TGTGCCAGCAGCTTAGCGGGGACAGGGGTAGCGAAGACCCAGTACTTC
17	.	TRBD2	TRBV2	TRBJ2-4	CASSEHGAGGTKNIQYF	TGTGCCAGCAGTGAACATGGGGCGGGGGGAACCAAAAACATTCAGTACTTC
13	few	.	TRBV28	TRBJ2-1	CASSWAGLGEQFF	TGTGCCAGCAGTTGGGCGGGATTAGGTGAGCAGTTCTTC
16	.	.	TRBV5-3	TRBJ1-3	CARSSLQAPSGNTIYF	TGTGCCAGAAGCTCTCTACAGGCGCCCTCTGGAAACACCATATATTTT
15	once	TRBD1	TRBV6-5	TRBJ2-5	CASSGTGTGTETQYF	TGTGCCAGCAGCGGAACCGGGACAGGGACAGAGACCCAGTACTTC
17	.	TRBD1	TRBV5-1	TRBJ2-3	CASSLDVQGGVTDTQYF	TGCGCCAGCAGCTTGGACGTACAGGGGGGAGTCACAGATACGCAGTATTTT
14	.	TRBD2	TRBV10-3	TRBJ2-1	CAISGGGRGYEQFF	TGTGCCATCAGTGGGGGCGGGAGGGGGTATGAGCAGTTCTTC
15	.	TRBD1	TRBV6-5	TRBJ1-4	CASTRQGAANEKLFF	TGTGCCAGCACCAGACAGGGGGCAGCTAATGAAAAACTGTTTTTT
14	few	.	TRBV6-5	TRBJ1-3	CASRHRDTRNTIYF	TGTGCCAGCAGGCACCGGGACACTAGAAACACCATATATTTT
17	.	TRBD1	TRBV5-1	TRBJ1-1	CASSYSTGSPTNTEAFF	TGCGCCAGCAGCTACTCGACAGGGTCACCAACTAACACTGAAGCTTTCTTT
15	.	TRBD2	TRBV5-1	TRBJ2-5	CASGESGGLPETQYF	TGCGCCAGTGGGGAAAGCGGGGGGCTCCCCGAGACCCAGTACTTC
12	.	.	TRBV29-1	TRBJ1-1	CSFWDIRTEAFF	TGCAGCTTTTGGGACATAAGGACTGAAGCTTTCTTT
13	.	.	TRBV4-2	TRBJ2-5	CASSQDPGETQYF	TGTGCCAGCAGCCAAGATCCAGGTGAGACCCAGTACTTC
15	few	.	TRBV6-5	TRBJ1-4	CASNTGGGGITRVIF	TGTGCCAGCAACACGGGAGGGGGGGGGATAACGCGGGTTATTTTT
15	.	TRBD2	TRBV19	TRBJ2-7	CASKMAAGGSYEQYF	TGTGCCAGTAAGATGGCCGCGGGGGGCTCCTACGAGCAGTACTTC
14	.	.	TRBV6-1	TRBJ1-5	CASSEVRWDQPQHF	TGTGCCAGCAGTGAGGTCAGGTGGGATCAGCCCCAGCATTTT
12	.	.	TRBV13	TRBJ2-5	CASSPGAGTQYF	TGTGCCAGCAGCCCAGGGGCCGGGACCCAGTACTTC
16	.	TRBD1	TRBV7-9	TRBJ2-3	CASSPGTGGGTDTQYF	TGTGCCAGCAGCCCTGGGACAGGGGGCGGGACAGATACGCAGTATTTT
16	.	.	TRBV18	TRBJ1-2	CASSPQRGKAYSGYTF	TGTGCCAGCTCACCACAGCGGGGCAAAGCTTACTCTGGCTACACCTTC
13	.	.	TRBV19	TRBJ1-2	CASSLEGNYGYTF	TGTGCCAGTAGCCTCGAGGGTAACTATGGCTACACCTTC
14	few	TRBD1	TRBV6-5	TRBJ1-5	CASSIQGPRWPQHF	TGTGCCAGCAGTATACAGGGGCCCCGGTGGCCCCAGCATTTT
16	once	.	TRBV27	TRBJ1-4	CASSPSAFEANEKLFF	TGTGCCAGCAGTCCCTCGGCGTTCGAGGCTAATGAAAAACTGTTTTTT
15	few	.	TRBV28	TRBJ2-2	CASRTRQANTGELFF	TGTGCCAGCAGAACCCGACAGGCGAACACCGGGGAGCTGTTTTTT
13	.	.	TRBV5-7	TRBJ2-7	CASRYRTGIEQYF	TGTGCCAGCAGATACCGAACAGGGATCGAGCAGTACTTC
16	few	TRBD1	TRBV18	TRBJ1-5	CASSPSGTGLDQPQHF	TGTGCCAGCTCACCCTCCGGGACAGGGTTGGATCAGCCCCAGCATTTT
16	once	TRBD1	TRBV19	TRBJ1-3	CASSIRDRVLGNTIYF	TGTGCCAGTAGTATACGGGACAGAGTCCTTGGAAACACCATATATTTT
16	.	TRBD1	TRBV6-5	TRBJ1-6	CASSYGLGTGGSPLHF	TGTGCCAGCAGTTATGGTCTGGGGACAGGAGGGTCACCCCTCCACTTT
13	.	.	TRBV18	TRBJ1-1	CASSPSDTRHGEF	TGTGCCAGCTCACCAAGTGACACCCGGCACGGGGAGTTT
12	.	TRBD1	TRBV7-9	TRBJ1-1	CASSLRTGLTFF	TGTGCCAGCAGCCTCCGGACAGGGTTAACTTTCTTT
18	once	TRBD2	TRBV4-2	TRBJ2-1	CASSPRGAGGLVYNEQFF	TGTGCCAGCAGCCCCCGCGGAGCGGGGGGGCTAGTGTACAATGAGCAGTTCTTC
14	.	TRBD1	TRBV10-2	TRBJ1-6	CASSGQGVESPLHF	TGCGCCAGCAGCGGACAGGGAGTTGAATCACCCCTCCACTTT
18	.	TRBD2	TRBV7-2	TRBJ2-1	CASSPYLAGALSYNEQFF	TGTGCCAGCAGCCCTTATCTAGCGGGGGCCCTCTCCTACAATGAGCAGTTCTTC
15	once	TRBD2	TRBV7-6	TRBJ2-1	CASSLVSSGRNEQFF	TGTGCCAGCAGCTTAGTTTCCAGCGGGAGGAATGAGCAGTTCTTC
16	.	.	TRBV25-1	TRBJ1-1	CASSDREGIGNTEAFF	TGTGCCAGCAGTGATAGGGAGGGAATCGGGAACACTGAAGCTTTCTTT
15	.	TRBD1	TRBV5-5	TRBJ1-2	CASSWDRGQIYGYTF	TGTGCCAGCAGCTGGGACAGGGGACAAATCTATGGCTACACCTTC
14	.	.	TRBV6-5	TRBJ2-5	CASSYAYAQETQYF	TGTGCCAGCAGTTACGCCTACGCCCAAGAGACCCAGTACTTC
12	.	.	TRBV19	TRBJ1-2	CASNRGTEGYTF	TGTGCCAGTAATCGGGGGACGGAAGGCTACACCTTC
15	.	TRBD1	TRBV28	TRBJ1-2	CASSLGKQGAGGYTF	TGTGCCAGCAGTTTGGGGAAACAGGGGGCGGGTGGCTACACCTTC
12	.	.	TRBV27	TRBJ2-1	CASSYPGNEQFF	TGTGCCAGCAGCTACCCGGGCAATGAGCAGTTCTTC
16	.	TRBD1	TRBV4-2	TRBJ2-1	CASSPPGGQGFFEQFF	TGTGCCAGCAGCCCCCCCGGAGGACAGGGTTTTTTTGAGCAGTTCTTC
14	once	.	TRBV7-2	TRBJ2-5	CASSSYGLKETQYF	TGTGCCAGCAGCTCATACGGACTGAAAGAGACCCAGTACTTC
13	.	TRBD2	TRBV25-1	TRBJ2-1	CATTGGAGSEQFF	TGTGCCACTACGGGGGGGGCAGGGAGTGAGCAGTTCTTC
13	once	TRBD1	TRBV28	TRBJ1-1	CASSLIQGIEAFF	TGTGCCAGCAGTTTGATACAGGGGATTGAAGCTTTCTTT
15	.	.	TRBV5-6	TRBJ1-2	CASSLSRGGAFGYTF	TGTGCCAGCAGCTTAAGTCGGGGAGGGGCTTTTGGCTACACCTTC
17	.	TRBD2	TRBV19	TRBJ2-3	CASSIGTSGGITDTQYF	TGTGCCAGTAGTATCGGGACTAGCGGGGGGATCACAGATACGCAGTATTTT
15	.	TRBD2	TRBV29-1	TRBJ2-7	CSVEGPSGSRYEQYF	TGCAGCGTTGAGGGGCCTAGCGGGAGTAGGTACGAGCAGTACTTC
15	.	.	TRBV5-1	TRBJ2-2	CASSLSTGDTGELFF	TGCGCCAGCAGCTTAAGTACGGGGGACACCGGGGAGCTGTTTTTT
15	.	.	TRBV19	TRBJ1-1	CASKGVSYFGTEAFF	TGTGCCAGTAAAGGGGTCAGTTACTTTGGCACTGAAGCTTTCTTT
11	.	.	TRBV20-1	TRBJ1-2	CSGEQGNGYTF	TGCAGTGGGGAACAGGGCAATGGCTACACCTTC